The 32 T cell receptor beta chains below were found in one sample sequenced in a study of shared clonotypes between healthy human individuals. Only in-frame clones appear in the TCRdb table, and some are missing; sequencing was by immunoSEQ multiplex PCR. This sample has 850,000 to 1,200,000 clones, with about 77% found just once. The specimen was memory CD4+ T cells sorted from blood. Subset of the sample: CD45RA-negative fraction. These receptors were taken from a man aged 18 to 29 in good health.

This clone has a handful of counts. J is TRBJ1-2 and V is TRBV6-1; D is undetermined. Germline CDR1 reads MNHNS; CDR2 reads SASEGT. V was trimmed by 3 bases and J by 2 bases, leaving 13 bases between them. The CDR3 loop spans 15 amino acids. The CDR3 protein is CASSETGIANYGYTF. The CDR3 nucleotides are TGTGCCAGCAGTGAGACCGGGATCGCCAACTATGGCTACACCTTC.

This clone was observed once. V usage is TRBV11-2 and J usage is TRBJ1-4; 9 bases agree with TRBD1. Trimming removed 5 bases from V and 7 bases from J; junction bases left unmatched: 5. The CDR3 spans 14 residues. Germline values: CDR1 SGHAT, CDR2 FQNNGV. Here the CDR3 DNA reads TGTGCCAGCAGCCCGGGACAGGGAGTTGAAAAACTGTTTTTT. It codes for CASSPGQGVEKLFF.

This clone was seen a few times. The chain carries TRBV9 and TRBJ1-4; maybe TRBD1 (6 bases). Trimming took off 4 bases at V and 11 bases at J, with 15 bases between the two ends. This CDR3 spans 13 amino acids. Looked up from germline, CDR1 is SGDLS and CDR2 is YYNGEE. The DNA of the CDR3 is TGTGCCAGCAGCCCACAGGACACAGGGAAACTGTTTTTT. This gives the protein CASSPQDTGKLFF.

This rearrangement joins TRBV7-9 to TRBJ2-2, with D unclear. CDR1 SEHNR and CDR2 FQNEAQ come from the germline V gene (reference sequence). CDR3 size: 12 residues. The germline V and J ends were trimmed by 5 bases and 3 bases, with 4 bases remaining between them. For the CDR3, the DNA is TGTGCCAGCAGCAAGGACACCGGGGAGCTGTTTTTT. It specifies CASSKDTGELFF.

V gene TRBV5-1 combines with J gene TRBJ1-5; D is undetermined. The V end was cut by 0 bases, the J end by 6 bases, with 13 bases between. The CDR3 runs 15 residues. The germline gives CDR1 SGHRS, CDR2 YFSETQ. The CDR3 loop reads CASSLDSGYGQPQHF. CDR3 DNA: TGCGCCAGCAGCTTGGATTCCGGTTATGGTCAGCCCCAGCATTTT.

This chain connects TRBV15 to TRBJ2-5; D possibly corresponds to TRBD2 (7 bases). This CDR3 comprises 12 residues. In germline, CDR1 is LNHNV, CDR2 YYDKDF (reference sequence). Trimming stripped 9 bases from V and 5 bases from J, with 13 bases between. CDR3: CATGGRWETQYF. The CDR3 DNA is TGTGCCACGGGGGGGCGCTGGGAGACCCAGTACTTC.

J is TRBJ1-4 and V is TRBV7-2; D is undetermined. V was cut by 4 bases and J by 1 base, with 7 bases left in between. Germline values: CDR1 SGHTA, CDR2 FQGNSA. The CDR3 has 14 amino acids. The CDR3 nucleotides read TGTGCCAGCAGCTGGAGCGGAACTAATGAAAAACTGTTTTTT. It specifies CASSWSGTNEKLFF.

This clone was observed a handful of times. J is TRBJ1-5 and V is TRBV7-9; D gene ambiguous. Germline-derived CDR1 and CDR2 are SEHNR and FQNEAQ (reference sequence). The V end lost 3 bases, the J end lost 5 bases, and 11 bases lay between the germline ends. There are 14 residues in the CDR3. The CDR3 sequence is CASSFGTTDQPQHF. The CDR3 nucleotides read TGTGCCAGCAGCTTCGGAACAACAGATCAGCCCCAGCATTTT.

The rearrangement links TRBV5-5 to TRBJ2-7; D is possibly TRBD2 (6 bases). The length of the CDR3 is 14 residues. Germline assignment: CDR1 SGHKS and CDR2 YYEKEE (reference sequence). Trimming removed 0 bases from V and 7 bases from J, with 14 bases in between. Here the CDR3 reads CASSLGGTVREQYF. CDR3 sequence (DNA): TGTGCCAGCAGCTTGGGGGGGACTGTACGAGAGCAGTACTTC.

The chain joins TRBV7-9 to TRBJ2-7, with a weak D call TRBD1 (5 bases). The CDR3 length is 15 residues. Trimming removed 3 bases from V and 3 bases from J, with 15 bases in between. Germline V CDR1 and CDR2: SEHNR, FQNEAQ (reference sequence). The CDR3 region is CASSLVQGGVYEQYF. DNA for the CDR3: TGTGCCAGCAGCTTGGTCCAGGGTGGAGTCTACGAGCAGTACTTC.

This CDR3 is CASIRTGAPSLDTQYF. The CDR3 nucleotides read TGTGCCAGCATTAGGACGGGGGCGCCGTCACTAGATACGCAGTATTTT. V gene TRBV2 combines with J gene TRBJ2-3; D is possibly TRBD1 or TRBD2 (6 bases each). V lost 7 bases and J 5 bases, leaving 22 bases between the germline ends. The length of the CDR3 is 16 residues. Per the germline V gene, CDR1 is SNHLY and CDR2 is FYNNEI. The full variable domain, completed using reference TRBV2 and TRBJ2-3, is EPEVTQTPSHQVTQMGQEVILRCVPISNHLYFYWYRQILGQKVEFLVSFYNNEISEKSEIFDDQFSVERPDGSNFTLKIRSTKLEDSAMYFCASIRTGAPSLDTQYFGPGTRLTVL.

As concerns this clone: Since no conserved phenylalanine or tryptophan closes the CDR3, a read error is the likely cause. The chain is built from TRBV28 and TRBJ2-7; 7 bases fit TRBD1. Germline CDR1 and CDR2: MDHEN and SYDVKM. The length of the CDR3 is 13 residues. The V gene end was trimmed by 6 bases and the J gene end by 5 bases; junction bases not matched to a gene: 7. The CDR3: CASSLDRDHEQYL. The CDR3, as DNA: TGTGCCAGCAGCCTAGACAGGGACCACGAGCAGTACCTC.

CDR3 DNA: TGTGCCAGCAGTTTACCAGCCAGGGGGCAGTTCTTC. Translating it yields CASSLPARGQFF. The J gene is TRBJ2-1, the V gene TRBV28, with a possible D match to TRBD1 (6 bases). The V and J ends lost 2 bases and 12 bases respectively, with 11 bases between them. Per germline, CDR1 MDHEN and CDR2 SYDVKM. The CDR3 length is 12 residues.

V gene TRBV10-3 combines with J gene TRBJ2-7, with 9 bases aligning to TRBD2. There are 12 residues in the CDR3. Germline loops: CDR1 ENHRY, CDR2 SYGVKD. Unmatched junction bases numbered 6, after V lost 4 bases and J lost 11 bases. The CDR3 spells CAISGASGTEYF. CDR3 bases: TGTGCCATCAGTGGGGCTAGCGGGACTGAGTACTTC.

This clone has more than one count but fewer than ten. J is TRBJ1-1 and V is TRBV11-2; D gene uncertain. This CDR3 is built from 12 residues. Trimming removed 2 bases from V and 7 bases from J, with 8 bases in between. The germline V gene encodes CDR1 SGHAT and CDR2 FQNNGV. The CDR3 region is CASSLSGIEAFF. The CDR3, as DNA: TGTGCCAGCAGCTTATCGGGGATTGAAGCTTTCTTT.

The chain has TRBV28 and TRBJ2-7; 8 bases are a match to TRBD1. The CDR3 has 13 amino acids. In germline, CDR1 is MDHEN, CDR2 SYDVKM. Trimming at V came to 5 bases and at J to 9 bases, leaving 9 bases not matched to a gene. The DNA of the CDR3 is TGTGCCAGCAGTCCTCCCGGACAGGGTGGGCAGTACTTC. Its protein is CASSPPGQGGQYF.

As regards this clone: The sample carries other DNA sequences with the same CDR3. The CDR3 protein is CASSPSGSGNTIYF. The CDR3 nucleotides read TGTGCCAGCAGCCCATCCGGCTCTGGAAACACCATATATTTT. The chain couples TRBV7-9 to TRBJ1-3; D is unclear. Germline CDR1 and CDR2: SEHNR and FQNEAQ (reference sequence). Trimming took 5 bases from V and 0 from J, leaving 8 bases between them. This CDR3 is built from 14 residues. Using reference TRBV7-9 and TRBJ1-3 for the parts outside the CDR3, the full variable domain is DTGVSQNPRHKITKRGQNVTFRCDPISEHNRLYWYRQTLGQGPEFLTYFQNEAQLEKSRLLSDRFSAERPKGSFSTLEIQRTEQGDSAMYLCASSPSGSGNTIYFGEGSWLTVV.

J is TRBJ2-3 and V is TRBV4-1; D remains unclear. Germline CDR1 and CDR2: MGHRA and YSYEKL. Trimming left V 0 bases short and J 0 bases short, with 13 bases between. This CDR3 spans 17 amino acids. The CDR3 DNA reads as TGCGCCAGCAGCCAAGAACCCAGGTCAAGAAGCACAGATACGCAGTATTTT. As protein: CASSQEPRSRSTDTQYF.

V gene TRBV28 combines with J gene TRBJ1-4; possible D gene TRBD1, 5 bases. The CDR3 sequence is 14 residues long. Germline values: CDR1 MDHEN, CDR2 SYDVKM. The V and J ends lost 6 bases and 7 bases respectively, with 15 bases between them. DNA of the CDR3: TGTGCCAGCAGCTCGGGGCAGGTCCGTGAAAAACTGTTTTTT. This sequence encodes CASSSGQVREKLFF. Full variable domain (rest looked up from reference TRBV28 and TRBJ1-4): DVKVTQSSRYLVKRTGEKVFLECVQDMDHENMFWYRQDPGLGLRLIYFSYDVKMKEKGDIPEGYSVSREKKERFSLILESASTNQTSMYLCASSSGQVREKLFFGSGTQLSVL.

This CDR3 reads CASSLYQTNEKLFF. The DNA for the CDR3 is TGTGCCAGCAGCTTGTACCAGACTAATGAAAAACTGTTTTTT. The chain is built from TRBV5-6 and TRBJ1-4; D is ambiguous. In germline, CDR1 is SGHDT, CDR2 YYEEEE. This CDR3 has 14 amino acids. Trimming cost V 1 base and J 2 bases, with 6 bases left between them.

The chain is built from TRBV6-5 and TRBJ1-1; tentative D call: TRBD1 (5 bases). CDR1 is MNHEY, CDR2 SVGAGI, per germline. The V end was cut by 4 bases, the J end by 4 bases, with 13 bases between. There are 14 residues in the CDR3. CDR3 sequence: CASSSPVGTTEAFF. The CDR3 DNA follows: TGTGCCAGCAGTTCCCCCGTGGGGACCACTGAAGCTTTCTTT.

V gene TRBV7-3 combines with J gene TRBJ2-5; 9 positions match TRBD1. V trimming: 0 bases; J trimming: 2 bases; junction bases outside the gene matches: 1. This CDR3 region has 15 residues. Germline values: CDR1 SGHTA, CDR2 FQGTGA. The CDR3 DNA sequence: TGTGCCAGCAGCTTAACGGGACAGGGACAAGAGACCCAGTACTTC. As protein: CASSLTGQGQETQYF. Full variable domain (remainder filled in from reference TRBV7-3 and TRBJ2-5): GAGVSQTPSNKVTEKGKYVELRCDPISGHTALYWYRQSLGQGPEFLIYFQGTGAADDSGLPNDRFFAVRPEGSVSTLKIQRTERGDSAVYLCASSLTGQGQETQYFGPGTRLLVL.

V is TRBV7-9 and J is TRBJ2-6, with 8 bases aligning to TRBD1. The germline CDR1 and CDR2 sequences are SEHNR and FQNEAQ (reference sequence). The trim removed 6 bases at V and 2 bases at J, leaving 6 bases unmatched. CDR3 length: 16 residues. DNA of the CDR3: TGTGCCAGCAGTACTTCAGGGGGCACTGGGGCCAACGTCCTGACTTTC. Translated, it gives CASSTSGGTGANVLTF. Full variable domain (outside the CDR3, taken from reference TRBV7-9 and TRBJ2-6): DTGVSQNPRHKITKRGQNVTFRCDPISEHNRLYWYRQTLGQGPEFLTYFQNEAQLEKSRLLSDRFSAERPKGSFSTLEIQRTEQGDSAMYLCASSTSGGTGANVLTFGAGSRLTVL.

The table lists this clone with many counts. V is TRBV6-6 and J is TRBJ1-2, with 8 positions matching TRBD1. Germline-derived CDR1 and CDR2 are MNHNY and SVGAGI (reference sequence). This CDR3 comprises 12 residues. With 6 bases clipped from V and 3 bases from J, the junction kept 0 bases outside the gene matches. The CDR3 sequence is CASRTGDYGYTF. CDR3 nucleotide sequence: TGTGCCAGCAGGACAGGGGACTATGGCTACACCTTC.

Written as DNA, the CDR3 is TGCGCCAGCAGACTAGCGGGGGGGGCTTACGAGCAGTACTTC. It specifies CASRLAGGAYEQYF. V usage is TRBV10-2 and J usage is TRBJ2-7; the match to TRBD2 covers 13 bases. V was pared by 6 bases and J by 4 bases, with 3 bases of the junction left unmatched. Germline V gene sequence: CDR1 WSHSY, CDR2 SAAADI. This CDR3 contains 14 residues.

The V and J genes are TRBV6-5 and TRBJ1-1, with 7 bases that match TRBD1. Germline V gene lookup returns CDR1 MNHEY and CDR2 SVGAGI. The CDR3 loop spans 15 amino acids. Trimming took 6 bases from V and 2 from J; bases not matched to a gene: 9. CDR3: CASRPPGTVNTEAFF. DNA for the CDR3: TGTGCCAGCAGACCCCCCGGGACAGTCAACACTGAAGCTTTCTTT.

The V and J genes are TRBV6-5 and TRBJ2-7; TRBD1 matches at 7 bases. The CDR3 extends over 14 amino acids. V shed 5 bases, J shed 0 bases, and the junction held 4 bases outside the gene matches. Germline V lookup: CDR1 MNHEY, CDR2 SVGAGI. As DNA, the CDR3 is TGTGCCAGCAGTGTCCGGGACAGCTCCTACGAGCAGTACTTC. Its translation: CASSVRDSSYEQYF.

CDR3 sequence (DNA): TGTGCCAGCAGCGTTAGCGGGAGGGATTCCCTTAGGGATGAGCAGTTCTTC. This sequence encodes CASSVSGRDSLRDEQFF. The chain couples TRBV7-6 to TRBJ2-1; 11 nucleotides match TRBD2. CDR1 SGHVS and CDR2 FNYEAQ come from the germline V gene. The CDR3 totals 17 residues. The J segment lost 8 bases and the V segment lost 5 bases, leaving 14 bases of the junction unmatched.

The CDR3 region is CASSTTRAGGDSYNEQFF. The DNA for the CDR3 is TGTGCCAGCAGCACCACCCGAGCGGGGGGGGACTCCTACAATGAGCAGTTCTTC. V and J are TRBV9 and TRBJ2-1; 10 positions agree with TRBD2. V shed 4 bases, J shed 0 bases, and the junction held 10 bases outside the gene matches. Germline CDR1 SGDLS, CDR2 YYNGEE. The CDR3 runs 18 residues.

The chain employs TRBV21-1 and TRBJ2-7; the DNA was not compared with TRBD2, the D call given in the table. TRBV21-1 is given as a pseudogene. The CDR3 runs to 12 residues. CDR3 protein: CASIPMAYEQYF. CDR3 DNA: TGTGCCAGCATCCCTATGGCCTACGAGCAGTACTTC.

CDR3 in amino acids: CASSSNRGHQETQYF. CDR3 sequence (DNA): TGTGCCAGCAGTTCGAACAGGGGGCACCAAGAGACCCAGTACTTC. V and J are TRBV28 and TRBJ2-5; 9 bases align to TRBD1. CDR1 MDHEN and CDR2 SYDVKM come from the germline V gene. This CDR3 is 15 amino acids long. The junction had 3 bases not matched to a gene; V was cut back by 4 bases and J by 0 bases.

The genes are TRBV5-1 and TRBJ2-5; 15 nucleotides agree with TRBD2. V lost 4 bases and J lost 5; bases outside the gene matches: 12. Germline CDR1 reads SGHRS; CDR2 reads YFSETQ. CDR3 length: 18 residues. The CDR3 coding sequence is TGCGCCAGCAGCCAATGGACTAGCGGGGGGGCCACTCGGGAGACCCAGTACTTC. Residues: CASSQWTSGGATRETQYF.